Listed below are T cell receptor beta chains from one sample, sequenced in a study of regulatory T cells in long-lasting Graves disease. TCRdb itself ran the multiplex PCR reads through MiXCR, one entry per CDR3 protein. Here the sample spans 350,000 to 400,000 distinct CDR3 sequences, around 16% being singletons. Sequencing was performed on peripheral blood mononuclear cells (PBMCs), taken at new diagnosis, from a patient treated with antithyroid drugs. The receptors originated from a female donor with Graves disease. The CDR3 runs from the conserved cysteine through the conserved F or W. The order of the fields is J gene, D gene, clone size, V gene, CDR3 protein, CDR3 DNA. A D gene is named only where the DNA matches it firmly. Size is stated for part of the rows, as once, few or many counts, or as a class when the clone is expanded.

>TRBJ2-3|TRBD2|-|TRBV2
CASIESGGGLVHTQYF
TGTGCCAGCATAGAAAGCGGCGGGGGGCTAGTGCATACGCAGTATTTT
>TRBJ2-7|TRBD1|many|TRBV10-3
CAISESTGLTYDEQYF
TGTGCCATCAGTGAGTCGACAGGGTTGACCTACGATGAGCAGTACTTC
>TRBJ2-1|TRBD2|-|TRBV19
CASGRLAGAGTYNEQFF
TGTGCCAGTGGCCGGCTAGCGGGAGCTGGTACCTACAATGAGCAGTTCTTC
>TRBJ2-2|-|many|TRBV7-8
CASSSRSGTGELFF
TGTGCCAGCAGCTCGCGGTCGGGCACCGGGGAGCTGTTTTTT
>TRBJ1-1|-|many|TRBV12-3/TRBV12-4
CASSGAGSHAEAFF
TGTGCCAGCAGTGGAGCCGGGAGCCACGCTGAAGCTTTCTTT
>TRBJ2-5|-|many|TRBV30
CAWSVLAKETQYF
TGTGCCTGGAGTGTACTTGCGAAAGAGACCCAGTACTTC
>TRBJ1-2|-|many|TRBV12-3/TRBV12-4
CASRPDRRHYGYTF
TGTGCCAGCAGACCGGACCGCAGGCACTATGGCTACACCTTC
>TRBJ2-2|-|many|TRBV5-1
CASSTRVNGELFF
TGCGCCAGCAGCACCAGGGTGAACGGGGAGCTGTTTTTT
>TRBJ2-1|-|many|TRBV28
CASSSWVADYNEQFF
TGTGCCAGCAGTTCTTGGGTAGCGGACTACAATGAGCAGTTCTTC
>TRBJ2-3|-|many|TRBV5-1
CASSLTEYTDTQYF
TGCGCCAGCAGCTTGACAGAGTACACAGATACGCAGTATTTT
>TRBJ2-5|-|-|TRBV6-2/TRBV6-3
CASSYDAGAFQETQYF
TGTGCCAGCAGTTATGACGCGGGGGCCTTCCAAGAGACCCAGTACTTC
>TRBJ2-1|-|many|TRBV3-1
CASSQDPDVRQFF
TGTGCCAGCAGCCAAGATCCCGACGTGCGGCAGTTCTTC
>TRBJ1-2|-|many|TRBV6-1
CASAIGANYGYTF
TGTGCCAGCGCGATCGGGGCCAACTATGGCTACACCTTC
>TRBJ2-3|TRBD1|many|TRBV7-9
CASSYPGTGATDTQYF
TGTGCCAGCAGTTACCCCGGGACAGGGGCCACAGATACGCAGTATTTT
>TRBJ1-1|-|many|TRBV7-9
CASSPGTDTEAFF
TGTGCCAGCAGCCCAGGGACGGACACTGAAGCTTTCTTT
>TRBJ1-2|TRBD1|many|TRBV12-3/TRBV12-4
CASRGQGARGYTF
TGTGCCAGCAGAGGACAGGGGGCCCGGGGCTACACCTTC
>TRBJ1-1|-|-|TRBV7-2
CASSTRQIMNTEAFF
TGTGCCAGCAGCACTCGACAGATCATGAACACTGAAGCTTTCTTT
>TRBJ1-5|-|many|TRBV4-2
CASSQDWQGSNQPQHF
TGTGCCAGCAGCCAAGATTGGCAGGGGAGCAATCAGCCCCAGCATTTT
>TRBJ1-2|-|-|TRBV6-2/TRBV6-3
CASSCREAEGYTF
TGTGCCAGCAGTTGCAGGGAGGCTGAGGGCTACACCTTC
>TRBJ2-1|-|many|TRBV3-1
CASSHLVDPDEQFF
TGTGCCAGCAGCCACCTAGTTGACCCAGATGAGCAGTTCTTC
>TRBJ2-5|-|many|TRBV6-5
CASSYPRRGGGETQYF
TGTGCCAGCAGTTACCCCAGGAGGGGGGGCGGCGAGACCCAGTACTTC
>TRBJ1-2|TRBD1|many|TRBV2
CAGRAGGYYGYTF
TGTGCCGGCAGGGCAGGGGGGTACTATGGCTACACCTTC
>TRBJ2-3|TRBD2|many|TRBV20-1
CSATPRAGGGADTQYF
TGCAGTGCTACCCCAAGGGCGGGGGGAGGGGCAGATACGCAGTATTTT
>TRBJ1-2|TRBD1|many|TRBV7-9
CASSLGIGDRVYGYTF
TGTGCCAGCAGCTTAGGTATTGGGGACAGGGTCTATGGCTACACCTTC
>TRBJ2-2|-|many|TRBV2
CASSVWSGELFF
TGTGCCAGCAGTGTCTGGTCCGGGGAGCTGTTTTTT
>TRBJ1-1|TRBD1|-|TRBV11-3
CASSLTGGKHTEAFF
TGTGCCAGCAGCTTGACAGGGGGCAAGCACACTGAAGCTTTCTTT
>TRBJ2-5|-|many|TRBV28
CASSLRGYQETQYF
TGTGCCAGCAGTTTAAGGGGGTACCAAGAGACCCAGTACTTC
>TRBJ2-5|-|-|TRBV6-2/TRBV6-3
CASRGKGWETQYF
TGTGCCAGCAGGGGGAAGGGTTGGGAGACCCAGTACTTC
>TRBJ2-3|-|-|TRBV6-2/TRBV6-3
CASRKLTGLSTDTQYF
TGTGCCAGCAGGAAACTTACAGGGCTTAGCACAGATACGCAGTATTTT
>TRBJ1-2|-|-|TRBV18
CASSPFGGLRGYAF
TGTGCCAGCTCACCTTTCGGGGGCCTTAGGGGCTACGCCTTC
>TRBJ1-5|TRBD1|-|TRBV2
CASRTGTGAAQPQHF
TGTGCCAGCAGAACCGGGACAGGGGCAGCTCAGCCCCAGCATTTT
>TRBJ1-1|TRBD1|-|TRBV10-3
CALGSGQGAPEAFF
TGTGCCTTGGGTTCTGGACAGGGGGCCCCTGAAGCTTTCTTT
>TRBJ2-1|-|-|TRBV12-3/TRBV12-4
CASSLRDKLYNEQFF
TGTGCCAGCAGTCTCCGGGACAAGCTATACAATGAGCAGTTCTTC
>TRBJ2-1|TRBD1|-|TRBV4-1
CASSQVVTGPNEQFF
TGCGCCAGCAGCCAAGTGGTGACAGGGCCTAATGAGCAGTTCTTC
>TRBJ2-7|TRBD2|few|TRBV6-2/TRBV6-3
CASSYGGRAPYEQYF
TGTGCCAGCAGTTACGGCGGGAGGGCCCCCTACGAGCAGTACTTC
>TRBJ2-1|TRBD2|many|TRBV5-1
CASSLGLAGLYNEQFF
TGCGCCAGCAGCTTGGGACTAGCGGGATTATACAATGAGCAGTTCTTC
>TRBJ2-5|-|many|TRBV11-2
CASSLTAGQETQYF
TGTGCCAGCAGCTTAACGGCTGGCCAAGAGACCCAGTACTTC
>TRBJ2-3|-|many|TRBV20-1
CSAREGWGYTDTQYF
TGCAGTGCTAGAGAAGGTTGGGGTTACACAGATACGCAGTATTTT
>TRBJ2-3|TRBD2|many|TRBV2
CASRGLASGGDTQYF
TGTGCCAGCAGGGGTCTGGCTAGCGGGGGAGATACGCAGTATTTT
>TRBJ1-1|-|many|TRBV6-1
CASSEDGAAPTTEAFF
TGTGCCAGCAGTGAAGATGGGGCAGCCCCAACGACTGAAGCTTTCTTT
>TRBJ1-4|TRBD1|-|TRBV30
CASGRTGPATNEKLFF
TGTGCCTCCGGGAGGACAGGGCCGGCGACTAATGAAAAACTGTTTTTT
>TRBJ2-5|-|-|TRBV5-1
CASRRDIQETQYF
TGCGCCAGCAGACGGGACATCCAAGAGACCCAGTACTTC
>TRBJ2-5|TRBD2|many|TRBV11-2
CASSPFGLAGGETQYF
TGTGCCAGCAGCCCCTTCGGGCTAGCGGGAGGAGAGACCCAGTACTTC
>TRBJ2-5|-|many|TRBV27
CASQTHRGAKETQYF
TGTGCCAGCCAAACTCACCGGGGGGCGAAGGAGACCCAGTACTTC
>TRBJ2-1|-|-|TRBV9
CASSVGGGGRRYEQFF
TGTGCCAGCAGCGTGGGGGGGGGCGGGAGAAGGTATGAGCAGTTCTTC
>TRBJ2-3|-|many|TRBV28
CASSLIRSTDTQYF
TGTGCCAGCAGTTTGATCCGTAGCACAGATACGCAGTATTTT
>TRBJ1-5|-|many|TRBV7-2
CASSRSENQPQHF
TGTGCCAGCAGTAGGTCCGAAAATCAGCCCCAGCATTTT
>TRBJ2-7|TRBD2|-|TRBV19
CASSILAGAYEQYF
TGTGCCAGTAGCATACTAGCGGGGGCCTACGAGCAGTACTTC